This T cell receptor (beta chain) is from a study of blood T cell repertoires in COVID-19. Trimming at V came to 4 bases and at J to 1 base, leaving 9 bases not matched to a gene. Germline V gene data show CDR1 as SGHTA and CDR2 as FQGTGA. This CDR3 is 17 amino acids long. This table comes from immunoSEQ multiplex PCR, and its TCRdb copy is limited to in-frame clones, with some not included. Here the sample spans 200,000 to 250,000 clones, around 81% being singletons. The sequence came from a woman aged 25 to 39 who had recovered from COVID-19. This sequence joins TRBV7-3 and TRBJ1-2; 10 positions agree with TRBD1. Sequencing was performed on peripheral blood. CDR3 region: CASSSQTGQGINYGYTF. CDR3 nucleotides: TGTGCCAGCAGCTCGCAAACGGGACAGGGGATTAACTATGGCTACACCTTC.